A single sample is the source of the 3 T cell receptor beta chains below, sequenced in a study of T cell responses to AZD1222 COVID-19 vaccine. Clones were read by immunoSEQ multiplex PCR, and TCRdb kept only the in-frame ones, dropping some. The table shows under 200,000 clones, with around 90% occurring only once. This specimen consisted of peripheral blood, obtained 28 days after the second AZD1222 dose. The receptors derive from an adult who received the AZD1222 COVID-19 vaccine.

This clone was recorded once. CDR3 amino acids: CASSRREVNTEAFF. For the CDR3, the DNA is TGCGCCAGCTCCAGGAGGGAGGTGAACACTGAAGCTTTCTTT. J is TRBJ1-1 and V is TRBV5-1; D call uncertain. The length of the CDR3 is 14 residues. Looked up from germline, CDR1 is SGHRS and CDR2 is YFSETQ. Trimming pared 7 bases from V and 0 bases from J, leaving 13 bases between.

J is TRBJ2-2 and V is TRBV4-3; D unresolved. The germline V and J ends were trimmed by 2 bases and 1 base, with 5 bases remaining between them. The V gene's germline CDR1 is LGHNA and CDR2 YSLEER. CDR3 length: 14 amino acids. DNA of the CDR3: TGCGCCAGCAGCCAACAAAGGAACACCGGGGAGCTGTTTTTT. It encodes CASSQQRNTGELFF.

This chain uses TRBV5-6 with TRBJ1-1; D unresolved. CDR3 length equals 11 residues. Germline V gives CDR1 SGHDT, CDR2 YYEEEE. V was cut by 4 bases and J by 8 bases, with 9 bases left in between. The CDR3 protein is CASSLAREAFF. CDR3 DNA: TGTGCCAGCAGCCTTGCCCGAGAAGCTTTCTTT.